The 9 T cell receptor beta chains reported below all come from one sample, sequenced in a study of shared clonotypes between healthy human individuals. The data were produced by immunoSEQ multiplex PCR, yet TCRdb's version contains in-frame clones alone and is incomplete. This sample has 2,500,000 or so clones, with around 94% found just once. Sequencing was done on a sample of naive CD4+ T cells sorted from blood. As to subset: CD45RA+ positively selected. Every receptor here comes from a man between 18 and 29 years old in good health.

The J gene is TRBJ2-7, the V gene TRBV7-9; possible D gene TRBD1, 6 bases. Germline lookup yields CDR1 SEHNR and CDR2 FQNEAQ (reference sequence). The CDR3 consists of 14 residues. Trimming took off 3 bases at V and 3 bases at J, with 12 bases between the two ends. The CDR3 DNA reads TGTGCCAGCAGCTTCCGGGACACTCTCTACGAGCAGTACTTC. This gives the protein CASSFRDTLYEQYF.

The rearrangement joins TRBV4-3 to TRBJ2-7; maybe TRBD1 (5 bases). Germline CDR1 and CDR2: LGHNA and YSLEER. The CDR3 runs 14 residues. Trimming stripped 0 bases from V and 3 bases from J, with 9 bases between. CDR3 region: CASSQDDRDYEQYF. The CDR3 region has the DNA TGCGCCAGCAGCCAAGACGACAGAGACTACGAGCAGTACTTC.

The J gene is TRBJ2-3, the V gene TRBV6-5; TRBD1 aligns across 9 bases. The CDR3 contains 15 residues. Per the germline V gene, CDR1 is MNHEY and CDR2 is SVGAGI. Trimming removed 2 bases from V and 3 bases from J; junction bases left unmatched: 3. This CDR3 reads CASSYAGQGTDTQYF. The DNA of the CDR3 is TGTGCCAGCAGTTACGCGGGACAGGGAACAGATACGCAGTATTTT.

As to this clone: The same CDR3 arises from other DNA sequences in this sample as well. The V gene is TRBV5-1, the J gene TRBJ1-2; weak D call: TRBD1 (5 bases). Germline lookup yields CDR1 SGHRS and CDR2 YFSETQ. Trimming removed 0 bases from V and 4 bases from J, with 10 bases in between. The CDR3 loop spans 14 amino acids. The CDR3 nucleotides read TGCGCCAGCAGCTTGGAGAGGGGAAGCTATGGCTACACCTTC. This encodes CASSLERGSYGYTF.

This chain uses TRBV5-1 with TRBJ1-1; no definite D call. Trimming took off 0 bases at V and 5 bases at J, with 11 bases between the two ends. Germline CDR1 and CDR2: SGHRS and YFSETQ. This CDR3 is built from 14 residues. The CDR3 is CASSLVYGKTEAFF. The CDR3 nucleotides are TGCGCCAGCAGCTTGGTCTACGGTAAGACTGAAGCTTTCTTT.

This rearrangement joins TRBV14 to TRBJ2-7, with 7 bases matching TRBD1. V lost 8 bases to trimming and J lost 3 bases; unmatched junction nucleotides: 4. The CDR3 consists of 12 residues. Germline values: CDR1 SGHDN, CDR2 FVKESK. CDR3 in DNA: TGTGCCAGCGGGGACAGACTCTACGAGCAGTACTTC. It translates to CASGDRLYEQYF.

The chain has TRBV19 and TRBJ1-5, with D possibly TRBD1 on 6 matching bases. Germline V gene data show CDR1 as LNHDA and CDR2 as SQIVND (reference sequence). V was trimmed by 3 bases and J by 5 bases, leaving 8 bases between them. CDR3 size: 13 residues. The CDR3 loop is CASSIYRDQPQHF. DNA for the CDR3: TGTGCCAGTAGTATCTACAGGGATCAGCCCCAGCATTTT. Based on the CDR3 plus reference TRBV19 and TRBJ1-5, the full variable domain is DGGITQSPKYLFRKEGQNVTLSCEQNLNHDAMYWYRQDPGQGLRLIYYSQIVNDFQKGDIAEGYSVSREKKESFPLTVTSAQKNPTAFYLCASSIYRDQPQHFGDGTRLSIL.

V gene TRBV18 combines with J gene TRBJ2-1, with D possibly TRBD1 on 6 matching bases. Trimming pared 5 bases from V and 3 bases from J, leaving 8 bases between. Germline V CDR1 and CDR2: KGHSH, LQKENI. The CDR3 totals 13 residues. CDR3 sequence reads: CASSADSYNEQFF. The CDR3 DNA reads as TGTGCCAGCTCAGCGGACAGCTACAATGAGCAGTTCTTC.

The V gene is TRBV7-9, the J gene TRBJ1-6; 9 bases are a match to TRBD1. Per the germline V gene, CDR1 is SEHNR and CDR2 is FQNEAQ (reference sequence). The junction had 4 bases not matched to a gene; V was cut back by 4 bases and J by 9 bases. The CDR3 sequence is 14 residues long. CDR3 coding DNA: TGTGCCAGCAGCTCCGGGACAGGGATTTCACCCCTCCACTTT. This gives the protein CASSSGTGISPLHF.